The 23 T cell receptor beta chains given below trace back to one sample, sequenced in a study of T-cell memory formation after mild COVID-19. MiXCR, run by TCRdb on the 5' RACE reads, gives a single entry per CDR3 protein. The sample includes just over 200,000 distinct CDR3 sequences, over 7.5% of them seen just once. Sequencing was performed on PBMCs or a T cell subset sorted from them (not recorded which). The receptors were sampled from a man aged 18 to 30 who had mild COVID-19 (a few samples of this study predate the infection). Cell type and time point are not known.

In this sample, this clonotype turned up a few times. This chain uses TRBV5-4 with TRBJ2-7; 8 nucleotides agree with TRBD1. CDR1 and CDR2 from the germline V gene are SGHNT and YYREEE (reference sequence). This CDR3 comprises 15 residues. Trimming at V came to 0 bases and at J to 6 bases, leaving 8 bases not matched to a gene. CDR3: CASSLAGTTGAEQYF. As DNA, the CDR3 is TGTGCCAGCAGCTTGGCCGGGACGACAGGGGCCGAGCAGTACTTC.

This clonotype was seen a handful of times. The chain has TRBV5-1 and TRBJ2-3; D remains ambiguous. The CDR3 has 16 residues. Per germline, CDR1 SGHRS and CDR2 YFSETQ. With 4 bases removed from V and 2 bases from J, the gap between germline ends came to 17 bases. The DNA for the CDR3 is TGCGCCAGCAGCGGCCGACGGTGGAATTTCACAGATACGCAGTATTTT. Translating gives CASSGRRWNFTDTQYF.

This clonotype has a count of ten or more. The chain has TRBV5-1 and TRBJ2-7; TRBD2 matches 10 bases. With V trimmed by 4 bases and J by 1 base, 5 bases remained unmatched. Germline lookup yields CDR1 SGHRS and CDR2 YFSETQ. This CDR3 has 15 amino acids. The CDR3 nucleotides are TGCGCCAGCAGCGCTCTAGCGGGGGCATCCTACGAGCAGTACTTC. Protein sequence: CASSALAGASYEQYF.

This clonotype was observed at least ten times. This chain connects TRBV5-1 to TRBJ2-3; D is uncertain. CDR3 length: 13 residues. The germline gives CDR1 SGHRS, CDR2 YFSETQ. Between the trimmed V and J ends, which lost 4 bases and 2 bases, there was a span of 8 bases. The CDR3 loop reads CASSTGNTDTQYF. In nucleotides, the CDR3 is TGCGCCAGCAGCACCGGAAACACAGATACGCAGTATTTT.

This rearrangement joins TRBV2 to TRBJ1-2; no firm D call. Trimming left V 4 bases short and J 4 bases short, with 10 bases between. This CDR3 comprises 13 residues. CDR1 and CDR2 from the germline V gene are SNHLY and FYNNEI. The CDR3 here is CASSGSAVYGYTF. CDR3 bases: TGTGCCAGCAGTGGCTCAGCAGTCTATGGCTACACCTTC.

V usage is TRBV7-8 and J usage is TRBJ1-2; D remains unclear. The CDR3 consists of 14 residues. Germline CDR1 SGHVS, CDR2 FQNEAQ. V was trimmed by 5 bases and J by 3 bases, leaving 13 bases between them. For the CDR3, the DNA is TGTGCCAGCAGCCGTCAGGAGTCTGACTATGGCTACACCTTC. Residues: CASSRQESDYGYTF.

In this sample, this clonotype turned up a few times. The chain carries TRBV28 and TRBJ2-7; D is possibly TRBD2 (6 bases). Germline loops: CDR1 MDHEN, CDR2 SYDVKM. The CDR3 covers 16 residues. The V and J ends lost 6 bases and 5 bases respectively, with 23 bases between them. The CDR3 is CASSIPGRGKADEQYV. Here the CDR3 DNA reads TGTGCCAGCAGCATCCCGGGACGGGGGAAAGCGGACGAGCAGTACGTC.

The CDR3 sequence: CASGTSSGVGSNEQYV. The CDR3 DNA follows: TGTGCCAGCGGAACGTCTAGCGGGGTGGGTTCGAACGAGCAGTACGTC. The V call is TRBV2, the J call TRBJ2-7; TRBD2 matches at 9 bases. The trim removed 8 bases at V and 5 bases at J, leaving 16 bases unmatched. Per germline, CDR1 SNHLY and CDR2 FYNNEI. The CDR3 loop spans 16 amino acids.

The chain combines TRBV10-3 with TRBJ1-6; D uncertain. There are 11 residues in the CDR3. Trimming took off 6 bases at V and 13 bases at J, with 10 bases between the two ends. The germline V gene has CDR1 ENHRY and CDR2 SYGVKD. The CDR3 protein is CAIRGSGPLHF. CDR3 DNA sequence: TGTGCCATCAGGGGGTCCGGGCCCCTCCACTTT.

CDR3 sequence: CASSQESLVVLVWETQYF. CDR3 DNA sequence: TGTGCCAGCAGCCAAGAGTCTCTTGTTGTCCTTGTCTGGGAGACCCAGTACTTC. This chain uses TRBV3-1 with TRBJ2-5; D call uncertain. Trimming took 0 bases from V and 5 from J, leaving 22 bases between them. This CDR3 contains 18 residues. The germline V gene encodes CDR1 LGHDT and CDR2 YNNKEL (reference sequence).

This clonotype was recorded a few times. The CDR3 DNA follows: TGTGCTAGTGGCTCCGACAGGGTCTATGGCTACACCTTC. Protein product: CASGSDRVYGYTF. This chain links TRBV12-5 with TRBJ1-2, with 7 nucleotides matching TRBD1. Germline-derived CDR1 and CDR2 are LGHNT and FRNRAP. This CDR3 has 13 amino acids. V was clipped by 6 bases and J by 4 bases; unmatched bases: 5.

This rearrangement joins TRBV7-2 to TRBJ2-7; TRBD1 might be the D (6 bases). The CDR3 extends over 15 amino acids. The V end lost 0 bases, the J end lost 2 bases, and 11 bases lay between the germline ends. Germline V gene lookup returns CDR1 SGHTA and CDR2 FQGNSA. The CDR3 nucleotides are TGTGCCAGCAGCTTAGCAACAGGGACCACCTACGAGCAGTACTTC. Its translation: CASSLATGTTYEQYF.

This clonotype appeared many times. The chain recombines TRBV7-8 with TRBJ2-3, with D perhaps given as TRBD1 or TRBD2 (5 bases each). Germline V lookup: CDR1 SGHVS, CDR2 FQNEAQ. Trimming took 5 bases from V and 2 from J, leaving 17 bases between them. The CDR3 runs to 16 residues. CDR3 residues: CASSPRAGRPTDTQYF. CDR3 sequence (DNA): TGTGCCAGCAGCCCCAGGGCGGGCAGGCCCACAGATACGCAGTATTTT.

This clonotype was seen many times. This chain connects TRBV6-5 to TRBJ1-4; TRBD1 matches at 7 bases. Germline CDR1 and CDR2: MNHEY and SVGAGI. V lost 6 bases and J lost 10; bases outside the gene matches: 11. The CDR3 covers 14 residues. CDR3 amino acids: CASSPDRVVPKLFF. In DNA form, the CDR3 reads TGTGCCAGCAGCCCCGACAGGGTTGTTCCAAAACTGTTTTTT.

The DNA of the CDR3 is TGTGCCAGCAGTACGCGACAGGGCCAAAATGAAAAACTGTTTTTT. This encodes CASSTRQGQNEKLFF. This chain connects TRBV2 to TRBJ1-4; TRBD1 matches at 7 bases. CDR1 is SNHLY, CDR2 FYNNEI, per germline. V shed 5 bases and J 5 bases; nucleotides not matched to a gene: 8. The CDR3 has 15 residues.

This clonotype was found a few times. The genes are TRBV12-3 or TRBV12-4 and TRBJ2-5; D is possibly TRBD1 or TRBD2 (5 bases each). This CDR3 comprises 13 residues. Trimming stripped 8 bases from V and 9 bases from J, with 19 bases between. The CDR3 DNA reads as TGTGCCAGCGGGGCAGGAGGAGCATCGGCCCAGTACTTC. It encodes CASGAGGASAQYF.

The sample holds a few counts of this clonotype. The chain uses TRBV2 and TRBJ1-3, with D unresolved. Germline V lookup: CDR1 SNHLY, CDR2 FYNNEI. This CDR3 is 15 amino acids long. Trimming stripped 1 base from V and 0 bases from J, with 7 bases between. The CDR3 here is CASSEGGYSGNTIYF. As DNA, the CDR3 is TGTGCCAGCAGTGAAGGGGGTTACTCTGGAAACACCATATATTTT.

The CDR3 is CASSQDQGLGYEQYF. CDR3 DNA sequence: TGTGCCAGCAGCCAAGATCAGGGTCTAGGGTACGAGCAGTACTTC. The V call is TRBV4-2, the J call TRBJ2-7, with D maybe TRBD1 (5 bases). CDR1 and CDR2 (germline): LGHNA, YNFKEQ. Trimming stripped 0 bases from V and 4 bases from J, with 13 bases between. The CDR3 is 15 residues long.

The CDR3 region is CATSRRGGELFF. CDR3 coding DNA: TGTGCCACCAGCAGGAGGGGGGGGGAGCTGTTTTTT. The V gene is TRBV15, the J gene TRBJ2-2, with a tentative D call TRBD1 (6 bases). CDR1 LNHNV and CDR2 YYDKDF come from the germline V gene (reference sequence). This CDR3 spans 12 amino acids. Trimming took off 3 bases at V and 8 bases at J, with 7 bases between the two ends.

This clonotype was recorded a few times. The chain joins TRBV5-1 to TRBJ2-5; 9 bases are a match to TRBD2. CDR3 length equals 15 residues. The V and J ends lost 1 base and 2 bases, in that order; junction bases with no gene match: 3. The germline V gene has CDR1 SGHRS and CDR2 YFSETQ. The CDR3 loop reads CASSLLAGAQETQYF. The DNA for the CDR3 is TGCGCCAGCAGCTTGTTAGCGGGGGCACAAGAGACCCAGTACTTC.

V and J are TRBV7-8 and TRBJ1-1; D remains ambiguous. This CDR3 contains 15 residues. The V gene lost 1 base and the J gene lost 4 bases, with 13 bases spanning the gap. CDR1 SGHVS and CDR2 FQNEAQ come from the germline V gene. The CDR3 protein is CASSLGVGRGTEAFF. The CDR3 DNA is TGTGCCAGCAGCTTAGGGGTCGGGCGGGGCACTGAAGCTTTCTTT.

This clonotype was seen more than once but under ten times. Germline is not matched at one junction end, which may reflect a read error. V usage is TRBV6-1 and J usage is TRBJ2-5; 8 nucleotides align to TRBD2. Germline V gives CDR1 MNHNS, CDR2 SASEGT. The CDR3 loop spans 15 amino acids. CDR3 bases: TGTGCCAGCAGCGAAGCGGGAGCCCCACAAGAGACCCAGTACTTC. This codes for CASSEAGAPQETQYF.

A few counts support this clonotype. The CDR3 spells CASSRDRGRYNEQFF. The CDR3 DNA follows: TGTGCCAGCAGCCGCGACAGGGGGCGATACAATGAGCAGTTCTTC. The chain joins TRBV7-2 to TRBJ2-1; TRBD1 matches 10 bases. The CDR3 has 15 residues. The V gene's germline CDR1 is SGHTA and CDR2 FQGNSA. With V trimmed by 5 bases and J by 4 bases, 5 bases remained unmatched.